The next 22 T cell receptor beta chains were all read from a single sample in a study of CD8 T cells in ankylosing spondylitis (dated by TCRdb to about 2017). The receptor library was made with 5' RACE. The sequencing machine was an Illumina HiSeq 2500. TCRdb cleaned the public reads at Q25 with fastp, built clones with MiXCR and kept in-frame beta chains. CDR3 protein duplicates are merged, each entry listing the most common genes and DNA. Counted in this sample were about 220,000 distinct CDR3 sequences; around 24% of them appeared once. The ten largest clones capture less than 8.5% of the sample. The sample comprised blood, either unsorted or a sorted T cell fraction (not recorded which). The origin of the receptors is a male donor with ankylosing spondylitis or in good health (not recorded which).

The rearrangement joins TRBV20-1 to TRBJ2-3, with TRBD2 matching over 7 bases. The CDR3 covers 17 residues. Germline-derived CDR1 and CDR2 are DFQATT and SNEGSKA (reference sequence). With V trimmed by 1 base and J by 0 bases, 10 bases remained unmatched. The CDR3 DNA is TGCAGTGCTAGAGCAGTATGGGCTAGCGGAAGCACAGATACGCAGTATTTT. This sequence encodes CSARAVWASGSTDTQYF.

Ten or more counts support this clonotype. This chain links TRBV12-3 or TRBV12-4 with TRBJ2-7; 10 positions match TRBD2. The CDR3 contains 16 residues. Losses at the gene ends were 8 bases for V and 4 bases for J; bases not matched to a gene: 14. CDR3 bases: TGTGCCAGCGTGGGGGGCGAGATTAGCGGGAGGTACGAGCAGTACTTC. Translated, it gives CASVGGEISGRYEQYF.

In its sample, this clonotype was seen a few times. The CDR3 here is CSAMVAGAFYEQYF. The DNA of the CDR3 is TGCAGTGCTATGGTAGCGGGAGCTTTCTACGAGCAGTACTTC. The rearrangement joins TRBV20-1 to TRBJ2-7; 9 bases are shared with TRBD2. Germline V CDR1 and CDR2: DFQATT, SNEGSKA (reference sequence). The CDR3 spans 14 residues. After removal of 4 bases from V and 3 bases from J, the junction contained 7 bases not matched to a gene.

This clonotype was picked up one time. The rearrangement joins TRBV20-1 to TRBJ2-1; 13 nucleotides agree with TRBD2. The junction had 3 bases not matched to a gene; V was cut back by 1 base and J by 3 bases. The length of the CDR3 is 16 residues. The germline V gene encodes CDR1 DFQATT and CDR2 SNEGSKA (reference sequence). The CDR3 sequence: CSARVRTSGGYNEQFF. CDR3 nucleotides: TGCAGTGCTAGAGTTCGGACTAGCGGGGGCTACAATGAGCAGTTCTTC.

CDR3 sequence: CASSQDGGEAAYEQYF. As DNA, the CDR3 is TGTGCCAGCAGCCAAGATGGGGGGGAGGCTGCCTACGAGCAGTACTTC. This rearrangement joins TRBV4-2 to TRBJ2-7; 7 bases agree with TRBD2. This CDR3 has 16 amino acids. Germline V CDR1 and CDR2: LGHNA, YNFKEQ. The J segment lost 2 bases and the V segment lost 0 bases, leaving 7 bases of the junction unmatched.

This clonotype was observed a few times. The chain carries TRBV24-1 and TRBJ2-3; 9 nucleotides match TRBD1. CDR1 is KGHDR, CDR2 SFDVKD, per germline. V shed 4 bases, J shed 2 bases, and the junction held 3 bases outside the gene matches. The CDR3 is 15 amino acids. DNA for the CDR3: TGTGCCACCAGTGAAGACAGGGGGAACACAGATACGCAGTATTTT. Encoded protein: CATSEDRGNTDTQYF.

In this sample, this clonotype turned up a few times. V and J are TRBV5-5 and TRBJ2-1, with a possible D match to TRBD2 (6 bases). The germline V gene encodes CDR1 SGHKS and CDR2 YYEKEE (reference sequence). The CDR3 is made up of 13 amino acids. Trimming shortened V by 4 bases and J by 7 bases, and 12 bases separated the two germline ends. In DNA form, the CDR3 reads TGTGCCAGCAGCAGACTAGAACAGAATGAGCAGTTCTTC. Encoded protein: CASSRLEQNEQFF.

A word on this clonotype: Since a much larger clone is just one base distant, this may be a read error. The chain carries TRBV5-5 and TRBJ2-5; no reliable D call. Germline CDR1 reads SGHKS; CDR2 reads YYEKEE (reference sequence). The CDR3 extends over 12 amino acids. DNA for the CDR3: TGTGCCAGCAGCTTGGCTAAAGAGAGCCAGTACTTC. Translated: CASSLAKESQYF.

V is TRBV6-5 and J is TRBJ1-5, with 7 bases lining up with TRBD1. CDR1 and CDR2 (germline): MNHEY, SVGAGI. The V and J ends lost 5 bases and 2 bases, in that order; junction bases with no gene match: 12. The CDR3 consists of 17 residues. CDR3 protein: CASSHPQGSGRNQPQHF. The CDR3 DNA follows: TGTGCCAGCAGTCACCCACAGGGGTCTGGTCGCAATCAGCCCCAGCATTTT.

The chain uses TRBV12-3 or TRBV12-4 and TRBJ1-2; D is unclear. The V and J ends lost 7 bases and 0 bases respectively, with 12 bases between them. This CDR3 has 14 amino acids. Here the CDR3 reads CASTQGGTNYGYTF. The CDR3 DNA reads TGTGCCAGCACCCAAGGAGGAACTAACTATGGCTACACCTTC.

V is TRBV29-1 and J is TRBJ1-1, with unresolved D. The germline V gene encodes CDR1 SQVTM and CDR2 ANQGSEA. Trimming cost V 4 bases and J 3 bases, with 12 bases left between them. This CDR3 comprises 13 residues. The CDR3 bases are TGCAGCGTTGCACCTCTTGGGGACACTGAAGCTTTCTTT. Translated, it gives CSVAPLGDTEAFF.

This clonotype was observed at least ten times. The chain has TRBV5-1 and TRBJ2-1, with 7 positions matching TRBD2. Germline V lookup: CDR1 SGHRS, CDR2 YFSETQ. The CDR3 totals 13 residues. V dropped 8 bases and J dropped 8; count of bases not matched to a gene: 10. Here the CDR3 DNA reads TGCGCCAGTAAAAATGAGGGAGGGCATGAGCAGTTCTTC. It specifies CASKNEGGHEQFF.

Ten or more counts support this clonotype. This chain uses TRBV5-1 with TRBJ2-1; tentatively, D is TRBD1 (6 bases). Trimming took off 3 bases at V and 0 bases at J, with 10 bases between the two ends. Germline CDR1 SGHRS, CDR2 YFSETQ. This CDR3 is built from 15 residues. Here the CDR3 DNA reads TGCGCCAGCAGCTCCGGACAGTACTCCTACAATGAGCAGTTCTTC. This translates into CASSSGQYSYNEQFF.

This clonotype was picked up many times. The CDR3 DNA sequence: TGCGCCAGCAGCTTGTGGTTCAGGGAGACCCAGTACTTC. Translating gives CASSLWFRETQYF. The V gene is TRBV5-1, the J gene TRBJ2-5, with D unclear. Trimming removed 1 base at V and 5 bases at J, with 9 bases between. The CDR3 has 13 amino acids. Germline values: CDR1 SGHRS, CDR2 YFSETQ.

This clonotype was seen many times. The chain employs TRBV11-2 and TRBJ2-1; 11 bases map to TRBD2. Per germline, CDR1 SGHAT and CDR2 FQNNGV. The J segment lost 4 bases and the V segment lost 5 bases, leaving 16 bases of the junction unmatched. The CDR3 loop spans 19 amino acids. CDR3 bases: TGTGCCAGCAGCCCAGGGGGTACTAGCGGGAGTCCAAGATACAATGAGCAGTTCTTC. Translation gives CASSPGGTSGSPRYNEQFF.

This clonotype was picked up many times. The chain joins TRBV27 to TRBJ1-1; D gene unclear. CDR1 is MNHEY, CDR2 SMNVEV, per germline (reference sequence). CDR3 length equals 13 residues. V dropped 6 bases and J dropped 0 bases, with 8 bases sitting between them. In DNA form, the CDR3 reads TGTGCCAGCAGACTTAAATTGAACACTGAAGCTTTCTTT. Translating gives CASRLKLNTEAFF.

This clonotype was seen many times. J is TRBJ2-1 and V is TRBV28; 11 nucleotides line up with TRBD2. The CDR3 runs to 15 residues. Germline CDR1 is MDHEN and CDR2 is SYDVKM. V trimming: 6 bases; J trimming: 10 bases; junction bases outside the gene matches: 11. The CDR3 sequence is CASRSGTSGPGEQFF. CDR3 DNA: TGTGCCAGCAGATCGGGGACTAGCGGACCTGGGGAGCAGTTCTTC.

This clonotype was seen at least ten times. This chain links TRBV20-1 with TRBJ1-1; no definite D call. V gave up 7 bases and J gave up 10 bases, with 13 bases separating them. The CDR3 has 10 residues. Germline V gene lookup returns CDR1 DFQATT and CDR2 SNEGSKA (reference sequence). The CDR3 DNA is TGCAGTGGATCCCAAGGAGTAGCTTTCTTT. Amino acid sequence: CSGSQGVAFF.

This clonotype has a count of ten or more. The chain combines TRBV6-1 with TRBJ2-7; the match to TRBD2 covers 13 bases. CDR1 MNHNS and CDR2 SASEGT come from the germline V gene. The CDR3 runs 15 residues. The V segment lost 8 bases and the J segment 3 bases; nucleotides outside the gene matches: 7. CDR3 loop: CASGLAGESNYEQYF. The DNA for the CDR3 is TGTGCCAGCGGACTAGCGGGAGAGAGCAACTACGAGCAGTACTTC.

This clonotype was seen ten or more times. The gene calls are TRBV7-8 and TRBJ2-1, with D perhaps TRBD1 or TRBD2 (5 bases each). Deletions cut 4 bases from V and 10 bases from J, with 20 bases between. The CDR3 consists of 15 residues. Germline-derived CDR1 and CDR2 are SGHVS and FQNEAQ. This CDR3 is CASSSRDRKKGEQFF. CDR3 sequence (DNA): TGTGCCAGCAGCTCCCGGGACCGGAAGAAGGGGGAGCAGTTCTTC.

This chain connects TRBV7-2 to TRBJ2-3, with TRBD2 matching 9 bases. The junction had 11 bases not matched to a gene; V was cut back by 5 bases and J by 14 bases. This CDR3 contains 13 residues. CDR1 and CDR2 from the germline V gene are SGHTA and FQGNSA. The chain's CDR3 is CASSTTGTSKPYF. Here the CDR3 DNA reads TGTGCCAGCAGCACCACCGGGACTAGCAAACCGTATTTT.

Ten or more counts support this clonotype. The chain uses TRBV20-1 and TRBJ2-3; 10 nucleotides match TRBD1. Trimming removed 6 bases from V and 6 bases from J; junction bases left unmatched: 9. Germline V lookup: CDR1 DFQATT, CDR2 SNEGSKA (reference sequence). CDR3 size: 14 residues. CDR3 protein: CSATRQGAADTQYF. The CDR3 DNA follows: TGCAGTGCCACTCGACAGGGGGCGGCGGATACGCAGTATTTT.